The source of this T cell receptor (beta chain) is a study of T cells in localized non-small cell lung cancer (TCRdb year 2020). Turning to the overall study: The study examined T cell repertoires in a few hundred patients with early-stage NSCLC and compared tumors with uninvolved tumor-adjacent lungs. NSCLC patients had a mean age of approximately 66 years, and fewer than 150 were male and around 99 female. The cohort consisted of 236 treatment-naive NSCLC patients whose localized lung tumors had been resected.

Study-level results and caveats: Because of the exploratory design, TCR variables were selected using unadjusted p-values without false-discovery rate correction. Because multi-region tumor sequencing was not performed, intratumor heterogeneity could not be ruled out. A median of about 61 of the top 100 tumor clones turned up in the paired uninvolved adjacent lung, and 25 to 30 of those clones also ranked among the top 100 of that same adjacent lung. Longer overall survival was associated with higher blood T cell density, whereas shorter survival was associated with higher adjacent-lung clonality. The highest T cell clonality was observed in uninvolved tumor-adjacent lung, where clonality exceeded that of tumor, suggesting that antigenic responses were more focused in uninvolved tumor-adjacent lung.

For this clone: Which antigen it targets is not known. No per-base quality is available; no much larger clone lies one base away.

From V the trimming removes 3 bases and from J it removes 3 bases, while the gene matches leave 2 bases of the junction unaccounted for. Based on the germline V gene (reference sequence), the CDR1 and CDR2 sequences are MNHEY and SMNVEV. The CDR3, cysteine through phenylalanine, is 15 amino acids long. Only CDR3 DNA remains: 45 bases, in frame from the first base. TCR beta CDR3 regions were sequenced from DNA using the immunoSEQ Assay. Per the original workflow: To compute T cell density, TCR beta template counts were normalized to usable DNA, which was estimated by amplifying housekeeping genes. Using the preseqR package, richness was estimated by extrapolating to 120,000 templates for tissue samples and 400,000 templates for PBMC samples. Clonality was defined as one minus Pielou's evenness. Tissue-enriched TCRs were identified through differential abundance testing performed on productive amino-acid clonotypes, with a minimum total count of 5 and an alpha of 0.1. The Jaccard Index and the Morisita Overlap Index were used to measure how much the repertoires overlapped between compartments. TCR beta CDR3s were clustered by GLIPH together with public tetramer-defined viral CDR3s, and at least three viral sequences plus V-gene enrichment were required for viral motifs. What TCRdb holds here is the immuneACCESS table cut down to in-frame rearrangements. Part of the clones is not present; checked against another copy, under half of the missing clones reflect an unresolved V gene, and the others are unexplained. V, J and clone size reflect that table, while D and trimming were determined from the DNA. The sample includes 41,000 or so clones, with around nine tenths observed a single time. Roughly 2.6% of the sample belongs to the ten largest clones.

At diagnosis, tumor, uninvolved tumor-adjacent lung and peripheral blood were collected and then preserved as a mix of FFPE and fresh-frozen material. For TCR repertoire profiling, blood samples were analyzed as peripheral blood mononuclear cells. Specimen: peripheral blood, collected before any cancer treatment. The chain is assembled from TRBV27 and TRBJ2-1; TRBD2 matches 10 bases in the middle. This sequence originates from a female donor at least 60 years old with stage I squamous cell lung carcinoma. The CDR3 loop reads CASSFVAGGYNEQFF. The DNA sequence is TGTGCCAGCAGTTTCGTAGCGGGGGGCTACAATGAGCAGTTCTTC.